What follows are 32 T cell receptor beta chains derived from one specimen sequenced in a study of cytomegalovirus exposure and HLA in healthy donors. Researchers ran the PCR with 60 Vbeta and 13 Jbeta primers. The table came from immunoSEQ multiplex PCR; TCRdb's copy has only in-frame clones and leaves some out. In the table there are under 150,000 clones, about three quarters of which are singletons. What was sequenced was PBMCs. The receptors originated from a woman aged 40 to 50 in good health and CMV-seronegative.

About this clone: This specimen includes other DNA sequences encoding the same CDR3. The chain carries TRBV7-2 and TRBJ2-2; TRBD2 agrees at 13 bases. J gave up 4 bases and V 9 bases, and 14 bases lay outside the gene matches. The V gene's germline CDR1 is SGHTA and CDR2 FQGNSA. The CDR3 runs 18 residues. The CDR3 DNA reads TGTGCCAGTAGCCTACCGGGACTAGCGGGACGTGGCACCGGGGAGCTGTTTTTT. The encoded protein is CASSLPGLAGRGTGELFF.

The CDR3 is CASSFQGAGDRGRYGYTF. Written as DNA, the CDR3 is TGTGCCAGCAGTTTCCAGGGGGCAGGGGACAGGGGGCGGTATGGCTACACCTTC. The chain uses TRBV28 and TRBJ1-2; TRBD1 agrees at 12 bases. The CDR3 sequence is 18 residues long. Germline V gene lookup returns CDR1 MDHEN and CDR2 SYDVKM. With 3 bases clipped from V and 5 bases from J, the junction kept 13 bases outside the gene matches.

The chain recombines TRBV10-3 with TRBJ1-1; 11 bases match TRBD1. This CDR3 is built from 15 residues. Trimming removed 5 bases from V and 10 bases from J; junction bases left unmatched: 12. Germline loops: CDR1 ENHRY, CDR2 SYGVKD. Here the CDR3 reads CAISRPGQGERRAFF. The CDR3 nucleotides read TGTGCCATCAGTCGACCGGGACAGGGGGAACGTAGAGCTTTCTTT.

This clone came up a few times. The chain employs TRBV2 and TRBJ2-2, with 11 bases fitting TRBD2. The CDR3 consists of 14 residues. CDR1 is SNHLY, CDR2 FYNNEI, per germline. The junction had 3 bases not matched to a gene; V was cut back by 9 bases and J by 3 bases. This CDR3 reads CARRTSGYTGELFF. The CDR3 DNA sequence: TGTGCCAGAAGGACTAGCGGGTACACCGGGGAGCTGTTTTTT.

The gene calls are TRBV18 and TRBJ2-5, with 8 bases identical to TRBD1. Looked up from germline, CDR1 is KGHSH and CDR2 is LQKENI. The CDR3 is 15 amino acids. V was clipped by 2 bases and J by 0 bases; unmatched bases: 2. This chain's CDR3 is CASSPRTGYQETQYF. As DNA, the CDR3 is TGTGCCAGCTCACCAAGGACAGGGTACCAAGAGACCCAGTACTTC.

The CDR3 loop is CASRMGDSPGNTIYF. CDR3 nucleotide sequence: TGTGCCAGTAGGATGGGGGACAGTCCGGGAAACACCATATATTTT. The V and J genes are TRBV19 and TRBJ1-3; 7 positions match TRBD1. This CDR3 region has 15 residues. CDR1 LNHDA and CDR2 SQIVND come from the germline V gene (reference sequence). Losses at the gene ends were 6 bases for V and 4 bases for J; bases not matched to a gene: 9.

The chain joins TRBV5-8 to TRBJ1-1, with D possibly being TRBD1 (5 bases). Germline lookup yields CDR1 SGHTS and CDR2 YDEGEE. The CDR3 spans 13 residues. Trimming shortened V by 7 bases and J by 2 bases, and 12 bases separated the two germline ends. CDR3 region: CASGRDRNTEAFF. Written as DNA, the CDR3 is TGTGCCAGCGGACGAGACAGAAACACTGAAGCTTTCTTT.

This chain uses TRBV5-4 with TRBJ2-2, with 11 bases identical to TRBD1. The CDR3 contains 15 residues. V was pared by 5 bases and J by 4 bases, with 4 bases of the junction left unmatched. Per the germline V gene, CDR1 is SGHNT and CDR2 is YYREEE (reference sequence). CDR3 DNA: TGTGCCAGCAGACAGGGGACAGGGGGCACCGGGGAGCTGTTTTTT. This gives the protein CASRQGTGGTGELFF.

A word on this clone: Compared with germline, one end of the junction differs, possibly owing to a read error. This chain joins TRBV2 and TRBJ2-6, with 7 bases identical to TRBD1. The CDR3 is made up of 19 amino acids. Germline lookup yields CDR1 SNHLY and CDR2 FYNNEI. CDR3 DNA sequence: TGTGCCAGCAGTGAAGAACCGGGACAGACGACCTCTGGGGCCAACGGCCTGACTTTC. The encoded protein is CASSEEPGQTTSGANGLTF.

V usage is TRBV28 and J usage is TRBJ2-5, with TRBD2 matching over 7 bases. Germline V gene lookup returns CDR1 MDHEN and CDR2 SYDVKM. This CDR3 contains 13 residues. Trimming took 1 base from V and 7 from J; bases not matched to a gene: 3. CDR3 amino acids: CASSLSASGTQYF. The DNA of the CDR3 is TGTGCCAGCAGTTTATCGGCTAGCGGGACCCAGTACTTC.

CDR3: CASSGLTSVGGETQYF. Written as DNA, the CDR3 is TGTGCCAGCAGTGGCCTGACTAGCGTGGGAGGAGAGACCCAGTACTTC. This chain connects TRBV6-6 to TRBJ2-5; TRBD2 matches 8 bases. The CDR3 runs 16 residues. V was pared by 5 bases and J by 4 bases, with 12 bases of the junction left unmatched. CDR1 is MNHNY, CDR2 SVGAGI, per germline (reference sequence).

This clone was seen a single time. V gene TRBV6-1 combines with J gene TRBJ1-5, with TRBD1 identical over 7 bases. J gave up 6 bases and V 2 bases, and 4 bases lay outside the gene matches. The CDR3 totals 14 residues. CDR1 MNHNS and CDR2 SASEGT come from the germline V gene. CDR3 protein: CASSERTGGQPQHF. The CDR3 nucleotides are TGTGCCAGCAGTGAAAGGACAGGAGGTCAGCCCCAGCATTTT.

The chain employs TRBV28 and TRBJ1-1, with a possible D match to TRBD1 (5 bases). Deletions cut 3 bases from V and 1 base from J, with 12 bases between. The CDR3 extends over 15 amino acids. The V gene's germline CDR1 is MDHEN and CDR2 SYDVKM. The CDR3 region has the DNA TGTGCCAGCAGTTTTACCAGGGTGGCGAACACTGAAGCTTTCTTT. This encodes CASSFTRVANTEAFF.

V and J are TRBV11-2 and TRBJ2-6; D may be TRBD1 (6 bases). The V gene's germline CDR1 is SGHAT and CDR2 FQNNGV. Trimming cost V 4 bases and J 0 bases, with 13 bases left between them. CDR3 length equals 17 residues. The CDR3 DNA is TGTGCCAGCAGCTCAACACGGACAGTCTCTGGGGCCAACGTCCTGACTTTC. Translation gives CASSSTRTVSGANVLTF.

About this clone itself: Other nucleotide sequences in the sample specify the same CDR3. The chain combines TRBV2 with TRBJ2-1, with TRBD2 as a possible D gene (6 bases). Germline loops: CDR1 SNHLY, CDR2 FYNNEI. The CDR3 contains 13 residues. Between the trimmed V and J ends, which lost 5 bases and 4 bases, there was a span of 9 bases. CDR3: CASSLGGYNEQFF. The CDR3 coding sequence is TGTGCCAGCAGTCTGGGGGGTTACAATGAGCAGTTCTTC. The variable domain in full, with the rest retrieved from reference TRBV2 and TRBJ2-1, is EPEVTQTPSHQVTQMGQEVILRCVPISNHLYFYWYRQILGQKVEFLVSFYNNEISEKSEIFDDQFSVERPDGSNFTLKIRSTKLEDSAMYFCASSLGGYNEQFFGPGTRLTVL.

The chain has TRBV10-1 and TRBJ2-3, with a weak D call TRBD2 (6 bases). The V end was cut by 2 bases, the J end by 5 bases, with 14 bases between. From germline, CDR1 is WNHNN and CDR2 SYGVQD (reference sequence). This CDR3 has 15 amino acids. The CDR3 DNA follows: TGCGCCAGCAGTGAGGTGGGGGGTAGGAGAGATACGCAGTATTTT. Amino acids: CASSEVGGRRDTQYF.

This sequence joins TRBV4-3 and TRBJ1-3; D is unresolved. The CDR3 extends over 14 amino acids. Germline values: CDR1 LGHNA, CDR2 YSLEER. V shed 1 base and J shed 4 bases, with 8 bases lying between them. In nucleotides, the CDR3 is TGCGCCAGCAGCCAAGTCGGCAGGGGAAACACCATATATTTT. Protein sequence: CASSQVGRGNTIYF.

The CDR3 DNA sequence: TGCGCCAGCAGACCCCCTGGTAGCGGCAAGAATGAGCAGTTCTTC. Translation: CASRPPGSGKNEQFF. V is TRBV10-2 and J is TRBJ2-1, with a tentative D call TRBD2 (6 bases). The CDR3 runs 15 residues. Trimming removed 6 bases at V and 7 bases at J, with 19 bases between. Germline values: CDR1 WSHSY, CDR2 SAAADI.

CDR3 in amino acids: CASSVGTATYEQYF. CDR3 sequence (DNA): TGTGCCAGCAGCGTCGGGACAGCGACCTACGAGCAGTACTTC. The chain has TRBV7-9 and TRBJ2-7; 7 bases match TRBD1. Germline V CDR1 and CDR2: SEHNR, FQNEAQ (reference sequence). The CDR3 is made up of 14 amino acids. After removal of 5 bases from V and 2 bases from J, the junction contained 6 bases not matched to a gene.

CDR3 DNA: TGTGCCAGCTCACCGGGCCGGGACAGAGTTTACGAGCAGTACTTC. Its translation: CASSPGRDRVYEQYF. The gene calls are TRBV18 and TRBJ2-7; 7 positions agree with TRBD1. This CDR3 spans 15 amino acids. Trimming cost V 3 bases and J 4 bases; bases outside gene matches: 9. Per germline, CDR1 KGHSH and CDR2 LQKENI.

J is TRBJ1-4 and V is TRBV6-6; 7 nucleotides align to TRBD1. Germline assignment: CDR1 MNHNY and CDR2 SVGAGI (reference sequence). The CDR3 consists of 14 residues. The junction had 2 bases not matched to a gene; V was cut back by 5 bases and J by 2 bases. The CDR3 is CASSEGQTNEKLFF. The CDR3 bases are TGTGCCAGCAGTGAGGGACAGACTAATGAAAAACTGTTTTTT.

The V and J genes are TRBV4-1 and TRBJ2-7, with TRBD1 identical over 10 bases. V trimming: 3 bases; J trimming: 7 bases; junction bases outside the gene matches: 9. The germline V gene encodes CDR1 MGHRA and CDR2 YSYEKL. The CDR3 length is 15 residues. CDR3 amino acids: CASSQPRDRGLEQYF. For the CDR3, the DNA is TGCGCCAGCAGCCAGCCCCGGGACAGGGGCTTGGAGCAGTACTTC.

The CDR3 nucleotides are TGTGCCATCAGTGAGTCGGGTCTCCAGGGATCCTACGAGCAGTACTTC. This codes for CAISESGLQGSYEQYF. The J gene is TRBJ2-7, the V gene TRBV10-3, with D perhaps matching TRBD1 (5 bases). The germline V gene has CDR1 ENHRY and CDR2 SYGVKD. The CDR3 sequence is 16 residues long. Trimming cost V 0 bases and J 1 base, with 13 bases left between them.

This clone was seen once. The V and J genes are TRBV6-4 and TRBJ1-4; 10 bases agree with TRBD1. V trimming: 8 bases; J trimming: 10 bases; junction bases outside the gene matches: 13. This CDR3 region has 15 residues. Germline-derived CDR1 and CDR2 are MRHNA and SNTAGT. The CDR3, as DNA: TGTGCCAGCCACCCGGGACAGGGGAGAAGAAGAAAACTGTTTTTT. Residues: CASHPGQGRRRKLFF.

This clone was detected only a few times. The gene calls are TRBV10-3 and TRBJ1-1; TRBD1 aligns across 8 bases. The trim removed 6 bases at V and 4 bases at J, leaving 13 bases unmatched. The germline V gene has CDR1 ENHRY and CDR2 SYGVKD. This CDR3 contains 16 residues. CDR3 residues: CAIRGTGQSGGTEAFF. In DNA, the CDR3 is TGTGCCATCAGGGGGACAGGACAGTCCGGCGGCACTGAAGCTTTCTTT.

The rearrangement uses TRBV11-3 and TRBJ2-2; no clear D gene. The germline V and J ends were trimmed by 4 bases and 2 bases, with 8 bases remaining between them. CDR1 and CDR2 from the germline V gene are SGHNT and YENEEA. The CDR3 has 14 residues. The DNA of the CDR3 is TGTGCCAGCAGCTCAGGAACCAACACCGGGGAGCTGTTTTTT. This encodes CASSSGTNTGELFF.

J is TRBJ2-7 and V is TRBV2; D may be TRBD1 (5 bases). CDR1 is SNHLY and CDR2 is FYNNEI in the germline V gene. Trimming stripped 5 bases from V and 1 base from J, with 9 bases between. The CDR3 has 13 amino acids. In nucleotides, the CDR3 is TGTGCCAGCAGTAAGGACAAGTCCTACGAGCAGTACTTC. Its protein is CASSKDKSYEQYF.

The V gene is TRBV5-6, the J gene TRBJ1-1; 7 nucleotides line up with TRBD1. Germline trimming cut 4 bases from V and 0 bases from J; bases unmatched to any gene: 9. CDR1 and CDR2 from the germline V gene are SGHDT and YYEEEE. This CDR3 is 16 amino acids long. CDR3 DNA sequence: TGTGCCAGCAGCATAAACAACAGGGGTCTGAACACTGAAGCTTTCTTT. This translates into CASSINNRGLNTEAFF.

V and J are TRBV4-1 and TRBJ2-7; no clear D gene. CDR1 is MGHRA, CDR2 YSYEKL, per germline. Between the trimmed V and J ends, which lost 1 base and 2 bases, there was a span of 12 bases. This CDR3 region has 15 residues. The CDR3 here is CASSQGSEKTYEQYF. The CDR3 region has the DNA TGCGCCAGCAGCCAAGGGTCGGAGAAAACCTACGAGCAGTACTTC.

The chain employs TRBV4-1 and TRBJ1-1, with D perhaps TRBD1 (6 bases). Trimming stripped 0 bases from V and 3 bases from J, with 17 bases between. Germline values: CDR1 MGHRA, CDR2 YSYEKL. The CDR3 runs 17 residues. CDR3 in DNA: TGCGCCAGCAGCCAAGAGGCCATGAGGGGGGGGGACACTGAAGCTTTCTTT. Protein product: CASSQEAMRGGDTEAFF.

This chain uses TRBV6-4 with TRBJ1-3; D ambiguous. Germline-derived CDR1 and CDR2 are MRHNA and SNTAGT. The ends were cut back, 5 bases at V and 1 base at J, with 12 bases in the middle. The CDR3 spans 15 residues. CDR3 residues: CASSSSPGSGNTIYF. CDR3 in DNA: TGTGCCAGCAGTTCCTCCCCGGGGTCTGGAAACACCATATATTTT.

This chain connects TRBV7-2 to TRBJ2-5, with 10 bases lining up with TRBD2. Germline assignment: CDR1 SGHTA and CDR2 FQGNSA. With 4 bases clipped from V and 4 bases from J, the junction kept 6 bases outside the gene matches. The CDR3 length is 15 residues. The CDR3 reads CASSYSGRSLETQYF. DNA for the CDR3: TGTGCCAGCAGCTATAGCGGGAGGAGTCTAGAGACCCAGTACTTC.